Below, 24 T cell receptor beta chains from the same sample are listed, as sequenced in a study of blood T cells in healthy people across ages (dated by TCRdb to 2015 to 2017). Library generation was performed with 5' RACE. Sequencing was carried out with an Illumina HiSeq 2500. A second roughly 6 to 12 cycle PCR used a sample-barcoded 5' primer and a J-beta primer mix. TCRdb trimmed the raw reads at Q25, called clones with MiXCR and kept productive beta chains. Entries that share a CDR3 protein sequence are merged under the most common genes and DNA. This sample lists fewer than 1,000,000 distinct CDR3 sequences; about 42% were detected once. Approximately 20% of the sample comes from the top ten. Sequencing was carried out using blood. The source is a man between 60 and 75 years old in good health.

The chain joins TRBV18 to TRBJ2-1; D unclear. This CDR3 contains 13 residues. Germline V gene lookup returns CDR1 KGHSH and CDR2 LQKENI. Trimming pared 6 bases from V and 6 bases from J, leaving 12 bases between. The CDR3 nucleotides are TGTGCCAGCTCCCAACAAGGTAGCAATGAGCAGTTCTTC. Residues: CASSQQGSNEQFF.

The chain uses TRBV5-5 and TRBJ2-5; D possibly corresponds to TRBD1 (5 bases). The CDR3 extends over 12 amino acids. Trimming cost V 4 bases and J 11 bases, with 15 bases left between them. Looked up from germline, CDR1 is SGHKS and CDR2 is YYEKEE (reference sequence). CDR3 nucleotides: TGTGCCAGCAGCCGTGACAGTAGTGAGCAGTACTTC. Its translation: CASSRDSSEQYF.

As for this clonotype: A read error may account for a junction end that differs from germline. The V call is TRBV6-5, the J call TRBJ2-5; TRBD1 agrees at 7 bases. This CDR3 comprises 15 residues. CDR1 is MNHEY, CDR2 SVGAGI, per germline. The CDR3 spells CASSYYGTDQEAQYF. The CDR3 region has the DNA TGTGCCAGCAGTTACTATGGGACAGACCAAGAGGCCCAGTACTTC.

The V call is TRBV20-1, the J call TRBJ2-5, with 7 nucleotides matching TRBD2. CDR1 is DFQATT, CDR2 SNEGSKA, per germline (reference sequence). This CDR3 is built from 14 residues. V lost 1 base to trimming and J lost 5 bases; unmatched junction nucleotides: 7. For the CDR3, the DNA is TGCAGTGCTAGAGTCGGACTAGGTATGGAGACCCAGTACTTC. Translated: CSARVGLGMETQYF.

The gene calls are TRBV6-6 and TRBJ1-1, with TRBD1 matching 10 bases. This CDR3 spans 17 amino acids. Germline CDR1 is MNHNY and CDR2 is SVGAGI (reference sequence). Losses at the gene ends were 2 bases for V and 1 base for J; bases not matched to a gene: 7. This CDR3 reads CASSYPTGGARNTEAFF. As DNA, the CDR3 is TGTGCCAGCAGTTACCCGACAGGGGGCGCGAGGAACACTGAAGCTTTCTTT.

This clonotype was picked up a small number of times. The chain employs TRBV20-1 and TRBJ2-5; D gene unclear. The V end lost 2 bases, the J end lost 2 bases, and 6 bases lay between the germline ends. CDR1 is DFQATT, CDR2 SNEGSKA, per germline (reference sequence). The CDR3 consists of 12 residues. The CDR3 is CSARHNQETQYF. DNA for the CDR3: TGCAGTGCTAGACACAATCAAGAGACCCAGTACTTC.

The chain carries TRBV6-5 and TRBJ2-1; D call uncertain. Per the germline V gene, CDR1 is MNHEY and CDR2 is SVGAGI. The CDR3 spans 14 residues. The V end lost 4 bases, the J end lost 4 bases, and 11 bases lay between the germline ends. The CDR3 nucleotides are TGTGCCAGCAGTTGTCGCAGCAGATACAATGAGCAGTTCTTC. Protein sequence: CASSCRSRYNEQFF.

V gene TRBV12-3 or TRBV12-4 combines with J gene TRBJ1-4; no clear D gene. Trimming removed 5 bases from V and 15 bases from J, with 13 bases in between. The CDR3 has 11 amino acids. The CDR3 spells CASSPRTEMFF. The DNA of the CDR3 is TGTGCCAGCAGTCCCCGGACGGAAATGTTTTTT.

The CDR3 spells CASSLGPSAGETQFF. CDR3 DNA sequence: TGTGCCAGCAGCTTAGGCCCGTCGGCGGGGGAGACCCAGTTCTTC. The rearrangement joins TRBV11-1 to TRBJ2-1, with 7 bases lining up with TRBD2. CDR3 length: 15 amino acids. With 1 base clipped from V and 13 bases from J, the junction kept 13 bases outside the gene matches. Germline-derived CDR1 and CDR2 are SGHAT and FQDESV (reference sequence).

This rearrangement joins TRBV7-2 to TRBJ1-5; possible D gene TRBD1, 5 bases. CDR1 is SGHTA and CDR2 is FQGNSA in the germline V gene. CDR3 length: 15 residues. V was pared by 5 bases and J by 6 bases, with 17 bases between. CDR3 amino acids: CASSTTGGVGQPQHF. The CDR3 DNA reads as TGTGCCAGCAGCACGACGGGGGGAGTGGGTCAGCCCCAGCATTTT.

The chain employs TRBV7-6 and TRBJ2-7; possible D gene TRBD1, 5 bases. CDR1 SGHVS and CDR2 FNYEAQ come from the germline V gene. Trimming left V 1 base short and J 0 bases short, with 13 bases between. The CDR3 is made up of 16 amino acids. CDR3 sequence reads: CASSLGQAGFSYEQYF. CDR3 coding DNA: TGTGCCAGCAGCTTAGGTCAGGCAGGGTTCTCCTACGAGCAGTACTTC.

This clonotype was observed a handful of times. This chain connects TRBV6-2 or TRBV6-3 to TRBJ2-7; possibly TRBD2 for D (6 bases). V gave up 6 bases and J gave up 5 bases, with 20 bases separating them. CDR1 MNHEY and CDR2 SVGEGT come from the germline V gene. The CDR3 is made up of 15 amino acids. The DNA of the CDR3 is TGTGCCAGCAGCCTTATCACGGGGGTTGTCAACGAGCAGTACTTC. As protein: CASSLITGVVNEQYF.

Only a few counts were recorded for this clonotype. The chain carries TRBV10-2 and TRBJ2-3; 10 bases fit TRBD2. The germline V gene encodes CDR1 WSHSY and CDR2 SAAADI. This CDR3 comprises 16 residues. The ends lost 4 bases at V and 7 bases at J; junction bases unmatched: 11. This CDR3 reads CASSGSTSGVGNTQYF. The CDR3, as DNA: TGCGCCAGCAGTGGTTCCACTAGCGGGGTCGGAAATACGCAGTATTTT.

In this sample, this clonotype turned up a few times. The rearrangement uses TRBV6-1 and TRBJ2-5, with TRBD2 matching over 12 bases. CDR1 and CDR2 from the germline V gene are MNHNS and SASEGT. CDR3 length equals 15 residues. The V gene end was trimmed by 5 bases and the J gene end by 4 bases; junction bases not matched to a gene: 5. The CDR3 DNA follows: TGTGCCAGCAGTCCAGGACTAGCGGGGAGAGAGACCCAGTACTTC. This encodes CASSPGLAGRETQYF.

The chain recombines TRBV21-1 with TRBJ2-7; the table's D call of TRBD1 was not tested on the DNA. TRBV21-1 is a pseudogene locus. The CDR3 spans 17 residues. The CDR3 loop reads CASSTKPGQGSSYEQYF. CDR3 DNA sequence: TGTGCCAGCAGCACGAAACCCGGACAGGGGTCGTCCTACGAGCAGTACTTC.

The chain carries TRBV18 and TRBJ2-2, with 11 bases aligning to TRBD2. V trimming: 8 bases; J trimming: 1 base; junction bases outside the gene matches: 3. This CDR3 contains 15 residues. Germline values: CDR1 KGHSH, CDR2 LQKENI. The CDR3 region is CASPTSGGNTGELFF. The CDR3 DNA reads TGTGCCAGCCCCACTAGCGGGGGGAACACCGGGGAGCTGTTTTTT. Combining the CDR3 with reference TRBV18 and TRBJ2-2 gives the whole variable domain NAGVMQNPRHLVRRRGQEARLRCSPMKGHSHVYWYRQLPEEGLKFMVYLQKENIIDESGMPKERFSAEFPKEGPSILRIQQVVRGDSAAYFCASPTSGGNTGELFFGEGSRLTVL.

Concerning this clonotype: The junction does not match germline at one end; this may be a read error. The CDR3 reads CARSLDRVDTQYF. For the CDR3, the DNA is TGTGCCCGCAGCTTAGATCGCGTAGATACGCAGTATTTT. The chain carries TRBV7-6 and TRBJ2-3; D is unclear. Germline loops: CDR1 SGHVS, CDR2 FNYEAQ. The CDR3 has 13 residues. Full variable domain (missing parts from reference TRBV7-6 and TRBJ2-3): GAGVSQSPRYKVTKRGQDVALRCDPISGHVSLYWYRQALGQGPEFLTYFNYEAQQDKSGLPNDRFSAERPEGSISTLTIQRTEQRDSAMYRCARSLDRVDTQYFGPGTRLTVL.

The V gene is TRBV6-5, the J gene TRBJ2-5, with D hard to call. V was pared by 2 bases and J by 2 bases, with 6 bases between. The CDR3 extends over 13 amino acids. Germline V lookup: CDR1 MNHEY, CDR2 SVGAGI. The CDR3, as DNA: TGTGCCAGCAGTTACATCGGGCAAGAGACCCAGTACTTC. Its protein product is CASSYIGQETQYF.

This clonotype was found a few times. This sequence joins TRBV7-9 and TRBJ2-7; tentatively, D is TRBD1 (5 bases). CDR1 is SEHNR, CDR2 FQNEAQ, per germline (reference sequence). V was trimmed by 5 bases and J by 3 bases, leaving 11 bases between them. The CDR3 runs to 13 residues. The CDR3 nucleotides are TGTGCCAGCAGCGTATCAGGGATCTACGAGCAGTACTTC. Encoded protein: CASSVSGIYEQYF.

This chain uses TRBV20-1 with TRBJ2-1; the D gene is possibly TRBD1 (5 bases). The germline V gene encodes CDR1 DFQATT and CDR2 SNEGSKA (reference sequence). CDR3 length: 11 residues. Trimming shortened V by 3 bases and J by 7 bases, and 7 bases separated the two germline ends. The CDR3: CSASGANEQFF. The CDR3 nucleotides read TGCAGTGCTAGTGGGGCAAATGAGCAGTTCTTC.

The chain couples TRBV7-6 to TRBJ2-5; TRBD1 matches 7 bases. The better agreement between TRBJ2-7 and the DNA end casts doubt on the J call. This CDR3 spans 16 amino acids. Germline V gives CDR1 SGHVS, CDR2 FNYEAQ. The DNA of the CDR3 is TGTGCCAGCAGTCCGGGACAGAGGGGCTCCATCTACGAGCAGTACTTC. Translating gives CASSPGQRGSIYEQYF.

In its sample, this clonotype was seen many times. For the CDR3, the DNA is TGTGCCAGCAGCCGAGGGGGGGTTGAGCAGTTCTTC. Protein sequence: CASSRGGVEQFF. The chain employs TRBV3-1 and TRBJ2-1; weak D call: TRBD2 (7 bases). CDR3 length: 12 amino acids. Germline V CDR1 and CDR2: LGHDT, YNNKEL (reference sequence). V was clipped by 4 bases and J by 9 bases, with 10 bases between them.

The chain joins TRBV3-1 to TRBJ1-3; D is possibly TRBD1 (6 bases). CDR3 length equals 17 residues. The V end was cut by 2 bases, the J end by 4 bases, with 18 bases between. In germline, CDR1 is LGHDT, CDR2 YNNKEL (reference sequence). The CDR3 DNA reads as TGTGCCAGCAGCCAATCCTCGTCGGGGGGCCCGGGAAACACCATATATTTT. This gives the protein CASSQSSSGGPGNTIYF.

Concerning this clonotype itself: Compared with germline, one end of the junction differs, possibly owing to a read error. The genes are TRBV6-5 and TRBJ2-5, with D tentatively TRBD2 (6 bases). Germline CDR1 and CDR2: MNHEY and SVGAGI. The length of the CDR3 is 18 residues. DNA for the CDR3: TGTGACAGCAGTTACCCCTGGGTGGTTCCGGGGGTCCAAGAGACCCAGTACTTC. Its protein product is CDSSYPWVVPGVQETQYF.